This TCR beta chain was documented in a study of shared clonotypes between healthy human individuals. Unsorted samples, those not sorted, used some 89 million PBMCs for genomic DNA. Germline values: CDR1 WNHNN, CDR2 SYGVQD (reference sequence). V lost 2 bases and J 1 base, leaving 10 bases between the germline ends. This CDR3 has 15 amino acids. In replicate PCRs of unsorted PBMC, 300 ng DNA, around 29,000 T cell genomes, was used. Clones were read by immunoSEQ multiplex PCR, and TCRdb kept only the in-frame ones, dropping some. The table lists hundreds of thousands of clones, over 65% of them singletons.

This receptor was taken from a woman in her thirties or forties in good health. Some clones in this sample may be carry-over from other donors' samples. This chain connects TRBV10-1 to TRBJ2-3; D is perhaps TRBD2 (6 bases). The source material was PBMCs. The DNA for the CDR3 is TGCGCCAGCAGTGAGAACACGGGGGGCACAGATACGCAGTATTTT. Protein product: CASSENTGGTDTQYF.